These 17 T cell receptor beta chains were sequenced from one sample in a study of identical twins. Each CDR3 protein gets one entry after TCRdb re-called the 5' RACE reads with MiXCR. The data hold fewer than 650,000 distinct CDR3 sequences, with 7.1% observed a single time. These data are also associated with another study on yellow fever vaccine responses in identical twins.

The sample was PBMCs. These receptors came from a woman aged 18-29 years in good health.

The chain couples TRBV29-1 to TRBJ2-4; D tentatively reads TRBD1 or TRBD2 (6 bases each). Germline CDR1 reads SQVTM; CDR2 reads ANQGSEA. V was pared by 7 bases and J by 6 bases, with 16 bases between. This CDR3 spans 13 amino acids. This CDR3 is CSARGGIGNIQYF. In DNA, the CDR3 is TGCAGCGCCAGGGGAGGAATAGGAAACATTCAGTACTTC.

This clonotype was recorded at least ten times. The V gene is TRBV5-1, the J gene TRBJ1-3, with D possibly matching TRBD1 (6 bases). Trimming left V 4 bases short and J 0 bases short, with 11 bases between. CDR1 and CDR2 from the germline V gene are SGHRS and YFSETQ. This CDR3 region has 15 residues. The DNA for the CDR3 is TGCGCCAGCAGCCCGGACAGAAGCTCTGGAAACACCATATATTTT. Protein product: CASSPDRSSGNTIYF.

This clonotype was detected many times. The CDR3 region is CSAALGTGGNEQYF. The CDR3 DNA reads TGCAGCGCTGCACTCGGGACAGGGGGCAACGAGCAGTACTTC. The chain uses TRBV29-1 and TRBJ2-7; TRBD1 agrees at 12 bases. The CDR3 has 14 amino acids. Germline V gene data show CDR1 as SQVTM and CDR2 as ANQGSEA. With V trimmed by 7 bases and J by 5 bases, 9 bases remained unmatched.

The chain has TRBV15 and TRBJ2-1, with D uncertain. V was shortened by 0 bases and J by 2 bases, with 14 bases between the two germline ends. The CDR3 consists of 17 residues. Per the germline V gene, CDR1 is LNHNV and CDR2 is YYDKDF (reference sequence). CDR3 bases: TGTGCCACCAGCAGAGATGGAGCGTCGTTGCCCTACAATGAGCAGTTCTTC. Residues: CATSRDGASLPYNEQFF.

The rearrangement links TRBV6-5 to TRBJ2-3, with D unclear. V lost 7 bases and J lost 6, with 8 bases in between. The germline CDR1 and CDR2 sequences are MNHEY and SVGAGI. The CDR3 has 11 amino acids. The CDR3 loop reads CASTSLDTQYF. The DNA for the CDR3 is TGTGCCAGCACCAGCCTGGATACGCAGTATTTT.

The chain couples TRBV10-3 to TRBJ2-7; no clear D. V was pared by 3 bases and J by 3 bases, with 15 bases between. Germline V gene lookup returns CDR1 ENHRY and CDR2 SYGVKD. The CDR3 consists of 15 residues. CDR3 DNA sequence: TGTGCCATCAGTGAAGTAACTACGGGTAACTACGAGCAGTACTTC. Translated: CAISEVTTGNYEQYF.

The chain combines TRBV20-1 with TRBJ1-2; 7 bases align to TRBD1. This CDR3 spans 12 amino acids. J lost 4 bases, V lost 1 base, and 0 bases had no gene match. From germline, CDR1 is DFQATT and CDR2 SNEGSKA (reference sequence). This chain's CDR3 is CSARGQGYGYTF. For the CDR3, the DNA is TGCAGTGCTAGAGGACAGGGCTATGGCTACACCTTC.

This clonotype was found a few times. The chain combines TRBV21-1 with TRBJ1-2. TRBV21-1 is a pseudogene segment. This CDR3 is built from 13 residues. The DNA for the CDR3 is TGTGCCAGCAGCAAGCCCAATAAAGCCTCATACACCTTC. It is translated as CASSKPNKASYTF.

The genes are TRBV24-1 and TRBJ2-1; 11 bases align to TRBD2. Germline trimming cut 10 bases from V and 8 bases from J; bases unmatched to any gene: 9. Per germline, CDR1 KGHDR and CDR2 SFDVKD. The CDR3 covers 14 residues. The DNA of the CDR3 is TGTGCCACGATGGGACTAGCGGCTGGAGATGAGCAGTTCTTC. Its protein product is CATMGLAAGDEQFF.

This clonotype was counted many times. The gene calls are TRBV11-1 and TRBJ2-1, with 7 bases that match TRBD2. This CDR3 has 19 amino acids. J lost 5 bases, V lost 1 base, and 17 bases had no gene match. Germline V gene lookup returns CDR1 SGHAT and CDR2 FQDESV (reference sequence). The CDR3 nucleotides read TGTGCCAGCAGCTTAGGTAGGGCTATTCGCGGCGGGAGCCACAATGAGCAGTTCTTC. The encoded protein is CASSLGRAIRGGSHNEQFF.

The V gene is TRBV20-1, the J gene TRBJ2-7, with 7 nucleotides matching TRBD1. The V segment lost 2 bases and the J segment 3 bases; nucleotides outside the gene matches: 7. Germline assignment: CDR1 DFQATT and CDR2 SNEGSKA (reference sequence). The CDR3 sequence is 14 residues long. DNA for the CDR3: TGCAGTGCTAGATTGGCAGGGGGTATCTACGAGCAGTACTTC. Translation gives CSARLAGGIYEQYF.

The rearrangement links TRBV6-5 to TRBJ1-1, with a possible D match to TRBD1 (6 bases). CDR1 and CDR2 from the germline V gene are MNHEY and SVGAGI. There are 17 residues in the CDR3. The V and J ends lost 6 bases and 1 base respectively, with 21 bases between them. CDR3 sequence: CASRYRALAPSNTEAFF. In DNA, the CDR3 is TGTGCCAGCAGATACAGGGCCCTTGCGCCCTCGAACACTGAAGCTTTCTTT.

This clonotype was counted at least ten times. The rearrangement joins TRBV12-3 or TRBV12-4 to TRBJ1-1, with TRBD1 identical over 8 bases. The CDR3 totals 12 residues. The J segment lost 9 bases and the V segment lost 9 bases, leaving 9 bases of the junction unmatched. The CDR3 bases are TGTGCCAGTAAACCGACAGGGGCTAAAGCTTTCTTT. Its protein product is CASKPTGAKAFF.

This clonotype was seen at least ten times. This chain uses TRBV20-1 with TRBJ1-2; D is unresolved. The CDR3 runs to 11 residues. With 3 bases removed from V and 5 bases from J, the gap between germline ends came to 7 bases. Germline V gene lookup returns CDR1 DFQATT and CDR2 SNEGSKA (reference sequence). CDR3 protein: CSARWGYGYTF. DNA of the CDR3: TGCAGTGCTAGGTGGGGTTATGGCTACACCTTC.

V and J are TRBV12-3 or TRBV12-4 and TRBJ2-3; perhaps TRBD1 as D (6 bases). This CDR3 is built from 15 residues. Trimming shortened V by 7 bases and J by 2 bases, and 16 bases separated the two germline ends. The CDR3 reads CASTGTPGVTDTQYF. In nucleotides, the CDR3 is TGTGCCAGCACCGGGACACCCGGGGTCACAGATACGCAGTATTTT.

Written as DNA, the CDR3 is TGTGCCAGCTCACCAAACAGAAGCTATGGCTACACCTTC. Protein product: CASSPNRSYGYTF. The chain has TRBV18 and TRBJ1-2, with D hard to call. V was shortened by 2 bases and J by 4 bases, with 8 bases between the two germline ends. Germline CDR1 reads KGHSH; CDR2 reads LQKENI. This CDR3 is 13 amino acids long.

This chain joins TRBV10-1 and TRBJ2-3; 8 bases map to TRBD1. The V gene end was trimmed by 4 bases and the J gene end by 6 bases; junction bases not matched to a gene: 3. The CDR3 sequence is 13 residues long. CDR1 is WNHNN, CDR2 SYGVQD, per germline (reference sequence). The CDR3, as DNA: TGCGCCAGCAGTGGCGACAGGGGCGATACGCAGTATTTT. Its protein product is CASSGDRGDTQYF.